This TCR beta chain was profiled in a study of T-cell memory formation after mild COVID-19 listed by TCRdb under 2021. About the full investigation: TCR sequence clusters from the two donors were found to be largely donor specific. In two donors, T-cell clones that expanded and contracted after mild COVID-19 were followed by sequencing TCRalpha and TCRbeta repertoires longitudinally. The cohort comprised two young, previously healthy adult volunteers, one female and one male. The study at large found these results: SARS-CoV-2 specificity was not confirmed for the second-wave clones peaking on day 37. Clones that contracted from day 15 to 85 showed balanced CD4/CD8 phenotypes, whereas a second wave of clones that expanded from day 15 to 37 leaned towards CD4+. Only two mild cases were covered by the study, and larger cohorts that include severe cases with pre-infection samples were considered necessary. Some responding clones were found in pre-infection memory, which suggests that pre-existing cross-reactive memory T cells took part in the SARS-CoV-2 response. Contracting CD4+ clones were found mainly in CM and EM memory subsets, while CD8+ clones were enriched in EMRA.

For sequencing, an Illumina NovaSeq 6000 was employed. TCRalpha and TCRbeta cDNA libraries were built by 5'RACE with constant-segment primers, adding sample barcodes and unique molecular identifiers. Trizol reagent was used to extract RNA from every sample. Amplification of the libraries took two PCR steps, and the second step added a second sample barcode plus Illumina TruSeq adapters. Sequencing of the libraries was done on an Illumina NovaSeq, producing 2 x 150 bp paired-end reads. Per the source publication's procedure: Reads were demultiplexed and collapsed into UMI-guided consensus sequences with migec v1.2.7. Using mixcr v2.1.11, UMI consensuses were aligned to TRA and TRB V and J templates and then assembled into clonotypes. Clonotypes were classified as expanded or contracted when called significant by both edgeR and NoisET, with noise models trained on biological replicates. For edgeR calls, the cutoffs were a false discovery rate-adjusted p below 0.01 and a log2 fold-change threshold of 1. PCA with hierarchical clustering of max-normalized trajectories of the 1000 most abundant clonotypes was used as exploratory dynamics analysis. The CD4 or CD8 phenotype of responding clones was assigned using the separately sequenced CD4+ and CD8+ repertoires. Through fastp at Q25 and MiXCR, TCRdb rebuilt clones from the public reads, retaining in-frame beta chains. Every distinct CDR3 protein forms one entry, paired with its most common genes and DNA. TCRdb assigned the V and J calls; the authors' analysis was not used. The sample profile shows under 150,000 distinct CDR3 sequences; 22% of them were found once. The top ten clones comprise approximately 40% of the sample.

The germline V gene sets CDR1 to MNHEY and CDR2 to SVGAGI. V lost 8 bases and J lost 6 bases; the stretch between them is 17 bases long. The CDR3 goes from the cysteine to the phenylalanine over 13 residues. The sequence is cut down to CDR3 DNA, 39 bases in frame from base 1. Ficoll-Paque density gradient centrifugation was used to isolate PBMCs. Details on this clonotype: The target of this receptor is not known. Base qualities are not at hand, and no much larger clone is one base apart.

The sample taken for sequencing was PBMCs or a T cell subset sorted from them (not recorded which). This chain is built from TRBV6-5 and TRBJ2-7, with the D call tentatively TRBD1 or TRBD2, each fitting 5 bases. The receptor comes from a man in his late teens or twenties who had mild COVID-19 (a few samples of this study predate the infection). The sample titles of this study are shuffled in the database, so cell type and time point are left out; the donor was told from shared clones. The CDR3 reads CASALLGEFEQYF. The nucleotide sequence reads as follows: TGTGCCAGCGCACTACTGGGGGAGTTCGAGCAGTACTTC.